This T cell receptor beta chain stems from a study of CD8 T cells in ankylosing spondylitis. Study-wide findings and caveats: Matched ankylosing spondylitis synovial fluid reportedly contained a significantly enriched population of disease-linked clones. There was a TCR beta motif, made of several highly homologous variants, that appeared characteristic of ankylosing spondylitis blood.

The V segment lost 6 bases and the J segment 8 bases; nucleotides outside the gene matches: 9. Germline V gene lookup returns CDR1 MGHDK and CDR2 SYGVNS. The CDR3 has 14 residues. By quantitative 5'-RACE with molecular barcodes, the TCR beta libraries were made. TCRdb re-called the 5' RACE reads through MiXCR, storing one row per CDR3 protein. This table has hundreds of thousands of distinct CDR3 sequences, approximately 12% appearing once. This clonotype was observed many times. Its matching antigen is unknown. V and J are TRBV25-1 and TRBJ2-1, with 8 bases matching TRBD2. This clonotype originated in a male donor with ankylosing spondylitis. The material sequenced was blood, either unsorted or a sorted T cell fraction (not recorded which). Written as DNA, the CDR3 is TGTGCCAGCAGCCCTCCCGCGGGAGGCGATGAGCAGTTCTTC. Residues: CASSPPAGGDEQFF.